This TCR beta chain came from a study of blood T cell repertoires in COVID-19. Germline assignment: CDR1 SGHAT and CDR2 FQDESV (reference sequence). The CDR3 length is 16 residues. V was clipped by 5 bases and J by 1 base; unmatched bases: 7. TCRdb's copy holds only in-frame clones and misses some; the assay was immunoSEQ multiplex PCR. The sample contains roughly 230,000 clones, approximately 85% of which appear only once. The sample comprised PBMCs or T cells enriched from blood (not recorded which). The chain combines TRBV11-1 with TRBJ2-5; TRBD1 matches at 10 bases. The TCR was taken from a woman aged 45-59 years who had been exposed to COVID-19. CDR3 sequence (DNA): TGTGCCAGCAGCAAGGACAGGGGGAAAGGCCAAGAGACCCAGTACTTC. Protein sequence: CASSKDRGKGQETQYF. Full variable domain (rest looked up from reference TRBV11-1 and TRBJ2-5): EAEVAQSPRYKITEKSQAVAFWCDPISGHATLYWYRQILGQGPELLVQFQDESVVDDSQLPKDRFSAERLKGVDSTLKIQPAELGDSAMYLCASSKDRGKGQETQYFGPGTRLLVL.